These T cell receptor beta chains were read from a single sample in a study of T cell repertoires in cytomegalovirus infection. For these receptors, no antigen is known. MiXCR, run by TCRdb on the reads, gives a single entry per CDR3 protein. Here the sample spans about 480,000 distinct CDR3 sequences, more than 30% being singletons. Material: cultured PBMCs, obtained from culture after CMV antigen stimulation. Source of these receptors: a human donor in good health (CMV status not recorded). Some clones in this sample may be carry-over from other donors' samples. Both conserved end residues are part of each CDR3. The D gene is left open where the match is weak. Size values are once, few and many counts, or a class for expanded clones, and some rows have none.

D,J,size,V,DNA,CDR3
-,TRBJ2-5,many,TRBV7-2,TGTGCCAGCAGCCCCCGTACGCTCCAAGAGACCCAGTACTTC,CASSPRTLQETQYF
-,TRBJ2-7,-,TRBV20-1,TGCAGTGCTAGAGAAGGACCCAATCCCTACGAGCAGTACTTC,CSAREGPNPYEQYF
TRBD2,TRBJ2-1,-,TRBV7-9,TGTGCCAGCAGCTATAGATCGGGGACTATTTACAATGAGCAGTTCTTC,CASSYRSGTIYNEQFF
-,TRBJ1-2,few,TRBV7-2,TGTGCCAGCAGCCCCCCCAGGGACTATGGCTACACCTTC,CASSPPRDYGYTF
-,TRBJ2-3,-,TRBV20-1,TGCACCACAACAGGGTTTGCAAATACGCAGTATTTT,CTTTGFANTQYF
-,TRBJ1-4,-,TRBV29-1,TGCAGCGTTGAAGTGGGCCTAGATGAAAAACTGTTTTTT,CSVEVGLDEKLFF
TRBD2,TRBJ2-2,-,TRBV7-2,TGTGCCAGCAGCCCGAGGGGGACTAGCGGGTTCACCGGGGAGCTGTTTTTT,CASSPRGTSGFTGELFF
-,TRBJ2-5,few,TRBV10-3,TGTGCCACTAGGAGCGGGTTGGAGACCCAGTACTTC,CATRSGLETQYF
-,TRBJ1-3,-,TRBV7-2,TGTGCCAGCAGCCCTCGGGGGGGCAGGGGCCCTGGAAACACCATATATTTT,CASSPRGGRGPGNTIYF
TRBD1,TRBJ1-1,many,TRBV7-2,TGTGCCAGCAGCCCTGGACAGGGAAGCGCTGAAGCTTTCTTT,CASSPGQGSAEAFF
-,TRBJ2-3,-,TRBV7-3,TGTGCCAGCAGCTTAAACGTACACCCAGATACGCAGTATTTT,CASSLNVHPDTQYF
TRBD1,TRBJ2-7,-,TRBV11-1,TGTGCCAGCAGCTTGGGGACAGGAAGGAGGTACTTC,CASSLGTGRRYF
TRBD2,TRBJ2-1,few,TRBV6-6,TGTGCCAGCAGTTACCTGGGGACTAGCGGGAATGAGCAGTTCTTC,CASSYLGTSGNEQFF
-,TRBJ2-2,-,TRBV6-2/TRBV6-3,TGTGCCAGCAGCAGAGGAGCGGCAACCACCGGGGAGCTGTTTTTT,CASSRGAATTGELFF
TRBD2,TRBJ2-3,many,TRBV7-2,TGTGCCAGCAGCAAGTTTGGACTAGCGGGTAGCACAGATACGCAGTATTTT,CASSKFGLAGSTDTQYF
TRBD1,TRBJ2-5,once,TRBV5-1,TGCGCCAGCAGTCTCCGGCCAGGGACAGGGATAGAGACCCAGTACTTC,CASSLRPGTGIETQYF
-,TRBJ1-5,few,TRBV7-9,TGTGCCAGCAGTTCAGACGGAACCTTACCCCAGCATTTT,CASSSDGTLPQHF
TRBD2,TRBJ2-5,-,TRBV27,TGTGCCAGCACCGCCGGGACTAGCGGGAGTAAGACCCAGTACTTC,CASTAGTSGSKTQYF
TRBD2,TRBJ2-5,-,TRBV5-1,TGCGCCAGCAGCCTAGCGGGACCGTACCAAGAGACCCAGTACTTC,CASSLAGPYQETQYF
-,TRBJ1-2,-,TRBV2,TGTGCCAGCATCCTGGGGGCCAGTTACGGCTACACCTTC,CASILGASYGYTF
TRBD1,TRBJ2-7,-,TRBV4-1,TGCGCCAGCAGCCGGACGCCGGGACAGGGGGACTACGAGCAGTACTTC,CASSRTPGQGDYEQYF
TRBD2,TRBJ2-3,-,TRBV20-1,TGCAGTGCTAGAATTCAGATTTCGGTTAGCCCCGTTAGCGGGAGGCGCACAGATACGCAGTATTTT,CSARIQISVSPVSGRRTDTQYF
TRBD2,TRBJ2-2,few,TRBV28,TGTGCCAGCAGTGGCCGGCGGACTAGCGGGATCACCGGGGAGCTGTTTTTT,CASSGRRTSGITGELFF
-,TRBJ1-6,few,TRBV7-2,TGTGCCAGCACCCCAGGGTGGGTCGATAATTCACCCCTCCACTTT,CASTPGWVDNSPLHF
TRBD1,TRBJ2-2,-,TRBV5-1,TGCGCCAGCAGCCAAACAGGGGAGAGCACCGGGGAGCTGTTTTTT,CASSQTGESTGELFF
-,TRBJ1-2,-,TRBV12-3/TRBV12-4,TGTGCCAGCAGTTTAGGTCCGGGGCGCCCTACTAACTATGGCTACACCTTC,CASSLGPGRPTNYGYTF
-,TRBJ1-5,many,TRBV7-2,TGTGCCAGCAGCTTAGTACTCGGGGGTTTCAATCAGCCCCAGCATTTT,CASSLVLGGFNQPQHF
-,TRBJ2-1,-,TRBV27,TGTGCCAGCAGTTTATTTGGGTTGTCCTACAATGAGCAGTTCTTC,CASSLFGLSYNEQFF